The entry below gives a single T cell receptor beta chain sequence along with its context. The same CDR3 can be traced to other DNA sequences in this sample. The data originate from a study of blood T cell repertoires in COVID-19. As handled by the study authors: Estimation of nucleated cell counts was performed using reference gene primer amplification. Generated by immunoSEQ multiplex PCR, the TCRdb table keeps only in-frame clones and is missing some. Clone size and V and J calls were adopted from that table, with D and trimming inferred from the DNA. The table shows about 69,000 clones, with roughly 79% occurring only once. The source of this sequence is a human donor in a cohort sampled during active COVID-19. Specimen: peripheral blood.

This chain's CDR3 is CASSLQETQYF. CDR3 nucleotides: TGCGCCAGCAGCCTTCAAGAGACCCAGTACTTC. The J gene is TRBJ2-5, the V gene TRBV5-1; D is undetermined. CDR3 length: 11 amino acids. V lost 4 bases and J lost 2, with 3 bases in between. Germline lookup yields CDR1 SGHRS and CDR2 YFSETQ.